Below, one T cell receptor beta chain is given with its context. Participant-reported clinical history was the basis for cohort assignment. The data were obtained in a study of blood T cell repertoires in COVID-19. The ends were cut back, 2 bases at V and 6 bases at J, with 10 bases in the middle. Looked up from germline, CDR1 is MRHNA and CDR2 is SNTAGT. There are 13 residues in the CDR3. TCRdb keeps only in-frame clones here, not all; method: immunoSEQ multiplex PCR. The sample lists about 190,000 clones; around 83% were seen once. The clonotype originates from a woman between 35 and 50 years old in a cohort exposed to, infected with or recovered from COVID-19 (not recorded which). Sequenced material: PBMCs or T cells enriched from blood (not recorded which). The chain joins TRBV6-4 to TRBJ1-1, with D maybe TRBD1 (6 bases). The CDR3 sequence: CASSDRTEAEAFF. The CDR3 DNA reads as TGTGCCAGCAGTGACAGGACAGAGGCTGAAGCTTTCTTT.